This T cell receptor (beta chain) was retrieved from a study of blood T cell repertoires in COVID-19. V shed 2 bases, J shed 7 bases, and the junction held 18 bases outside the gene matches. The CDR3 has 19 amino acids. Germline V gene lookup returns CDR1 MNHNS and CDR2 SASEGT. As originally analysed: Amplifying reference gene primers gave estimates of nucleated cell counts. Generated by immunoSEQ multiplex PCR, the TCRdb table keeps only in-frame clones and is missing some. V and J calls and clone size are given by that table; D and trimming were obtained from the DNA. In the table there are around 50,000 clones, 70% to 90% of which are singletons.

Input material: peripheral blood. The chain employs TRBV6-1 and TRBJ1-2, with TRBD1 matching 11 bases. This clonotype originated in a human donor in a cohort sampled during active COVID-19. CDR3 DNA sequence: TGTGCCAGCAGTGAATTAGGGACAGGGGGTTTAGCGGTCTCTGTTGGCTACACCTTC. This encodes CASSELGTGGLAVSVGYTF.